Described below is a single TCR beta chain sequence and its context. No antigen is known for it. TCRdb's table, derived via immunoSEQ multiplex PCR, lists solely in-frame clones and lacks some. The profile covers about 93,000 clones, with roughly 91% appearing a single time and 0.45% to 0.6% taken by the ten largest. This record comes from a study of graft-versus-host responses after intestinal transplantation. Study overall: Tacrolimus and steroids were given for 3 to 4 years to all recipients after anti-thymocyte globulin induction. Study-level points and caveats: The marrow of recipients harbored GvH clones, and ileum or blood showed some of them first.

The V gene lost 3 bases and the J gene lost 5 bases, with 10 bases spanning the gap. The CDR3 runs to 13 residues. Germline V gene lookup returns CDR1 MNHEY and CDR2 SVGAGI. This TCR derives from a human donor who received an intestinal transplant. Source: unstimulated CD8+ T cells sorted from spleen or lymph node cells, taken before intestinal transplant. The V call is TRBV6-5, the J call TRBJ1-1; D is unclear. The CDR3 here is CASSYPGWTEAFF. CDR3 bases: TGTGCCAGCAGTTATCCCGGGTGGACTGAAGCTTTCTTT.